The rows below give T cell receptor beta chains drawn from one sample of a study of T cell responses to AZD1222 COVID-19 vaccine. Only in-frame clones appear in the TCRdb table, and some are missing; sequencing was by immunoSEQ multiplex PCR. This table has 100,000 to 150,000 clones, around 92% appearing once. The input for sequencing was peripheral blood, taken on day 0 of AZD1222 vaccination. Source of these receptors: an adult in good health. CDR3s include the opening cysteine and the closing phenylalanine or tryptophan. A D gene is named only where the DNA matches it firmly. Not all rows give a size; the values are once, few, many and, for expanded clones, a class.

CDR3 DNA: TGTGCCTGGAGTGTTTCAGGGCTGAACTATGGCTACACCTTC; CDR3 protein: CAWSVSGLNYGYTF; D gene: NA; J gene: TRBJ1-2; V gene: TRBV30; clone size: once
CDR3 DNA: TGTGCCACTATGGGGGGGACCCATAGCAATCAGCCCCAGCATTTT; CDR3 protein: CATMGGTHSNQPQHF; D gene: NA; J gene: TRBJ1-5; V gene: TRBV19; clone size: NA
CDR3 DNA: TGTGCCAGCAGTCTCGCTTTGGACAGGGAACTCTACGAGCAGTACTTC; CDR3 protein: CASSLALDRELYEQYF; D gene: TRBD1; J gene: TRBJ2-7; V gene: TRBV2; clone size: NA
CDR3 DNA: TGTGCCAGCAGCTCCCCGACTCCGCCCTACGAGCAGTACTTC; CDR3 protein: CASSSPTPPYEQYF; D gene: NA; J gene: TRBJ2-7; V gene: TRBV5-4; clone size: NA
CDR3 DNA: TGCGCCAGCAGTGAGTCCTATAGCGGAACAGATACGCAGTATTTT; CDR3 protein: CASSESYSGTDTQYF; D gene: NA; J gene: TRBJ2-3; V gene: TRBV10-1; clone size: once
CDR3 DNA: TGTGCCTGGAGCCGACAGGGGGAGGGCATATATTTT; CDR3 protein: CAWSRQGEGIYF; D gene: TRBD1; J gene: TRBJ1-3; V gene: TRBV30; clone size: NA
CDR3 DNA: TGTGCCAGCAGTCGGACAGGGGAGGGCTACACCTTC; CDR3 protein: CASSRTGEGYTF; D gene: TRBD1; J gene: TRBJ1-2; V gene: TRBV6-5; clone size: once
CDR3 DNA: TGCGCCAGCAGCCAGGACAGGGACACTGAAGCTTTCTTT; CDR3 protein: CASSQDRDTEAFF; D gene: TRBD1; J gene: TRBJ1-1; V gene: TRBV4-3; clone size: NA
CDR3 DNA: TGCGCCAGCAGCCAAGGTGGCCGGCAAGAGACCCAGTACTTC; CDR3 protein: CASSQGGRQETQYF; D gene: NA; J gene: TRBJ2-5; V gene: TRBV4-1; clone size: NA
CDR3 DNA: TGCAGCGTTGAAGTTGCCCCCGAACTGACAGGGGGCCCAGATACGCAGTATTTT; CDR3 protein: CSVEVAPELTGGPDTQYF; D gene: TRBD1; J gene: TRBJ2-3; V gene: TRBV29-1; clone size: NA
CDR3 DNA: TGTGCCAGCAGCTTGGGGCAGGGGACGGGCGAGCAGTACTTC; CDR3 protein: CASSLGQGTGEQYF; D gene: NA; J gene: TRBJ2-7; V gene: TRBV5-6; clone size: NA
CDR3 DNA: TGTGCCAGCAGTTTAAACGGGGGCAGGGTAGGGGAGCTGTTTTTT; CDR3 protein: CASSLNGGRVGELFF; D gene: NA; J gene: TRBJ2-2; V gene: TRBV6-6; clone size: few
CDR3 DNA: TGCGCCAGCAGCCCCGGGACAGCAGTTTATGGCTACACCTTC; CDR3 protein: CASSPGTAVYGYTF; D gene: TRBD1; J gene: TRBJ1-2; V gene: TRBV5-1; clone size: NA
CDR3 DNA: TGCGCCAGCAGCTTCCCGTCCGGGACTAGCGGATACAATGAGCAGTTCTTC; CDR3 protein: CASSFPSGTSGYNEQFF; D gene: TRBD2; J gene: TRBJ2-1; V gene: TRBV5-1; clone size: few
CDR3 DNA: TGTGCCAGCAGGGCTCACGGACAGGGAAACCAGCAGTACTTC; CDR3 protein: CASRAHGQGNQQYF; D gene: TRBD1; J gene: TRBJ2-7; V gene: TRBV6-5; clone size: NA
CDR3 DNA: TGTGCCAGCAGCTTTACACAGTACCGCATGAACACTGAAGCTTTCTTT; CDR3 protein: CASSFTQYRMNTEAFF; D gene: NA; J gene: TRBJ1-1; V gene: TRBV7-9; clone size: NA
CDR3 DNA: TGCGCCAGCAGCCAAGATGTTGAGGACGGGGAAAAACTGTTTTTT; CDR3 protein: CASSQDVEDGEKLFF; D gene: NA; J gene: TRBJ1-4; V gene: TRBV4-3; clone size: NA
CDR3 DNA: TGTGCCAGCAGTTCGACCGTGGATGCTTTCTTT; CDR3 protein: CASSSTVDAFF; D gene: NA; J gene: TRBJ1-1; V gene: TRBV12-3/TRBV12-4; clone size: NA
CDR3 DNA: TGTGCCACCAGTGATGGTCAGGGGGGAGACACTGAAGCTTTCTTT; CDR3 protein: CATSDGQGGDTEAFF; D gene: TRBD1; J gene: TRBJ1-1; V gene: TRBV24-1; clone size: NA
CDR3 DNA: TGTGCCAGCAGTAAAGGGACTCCCTACGAGCAGTACTTC; CDR3 protein: CASSKGTPYEQYF; D gene: NA; J gene: TRBJ2-7; V gene: TRBV12-3/TRBV12-4; clone size: NA
CDR3 DNA: TGTGCCAGCAGTTTCCTGACGGGGACAGGGGGCGAATATGGCTACACCTTC; CDR3 protein: CASSFLTGTGGEYGYTF; D gene: TRBD1; J gene: TRBJ1-2; V gene: TRBV27; clone size: NA
CDR3 DNA: TGTGCCTGGGCAAACTTTTTTGGGGTTAGCTCCTACGAGCAGTACTTC; CDR3 protein: CAWANFFGVSSYEQYF; D gene: NA; J gene: TRBJ2-7; V gene: TRBV30; clone size: NA
CDR3 DNA: TGTGCCAGTAGCGTCACCCATACTGGAAACACCATATATTTT; CDR3 protein: CASSVTHTGNTIYF; D gene: NA; J gene: TRBJ1-3; V gene: TRBV19; clone size: NA
CDR3 DNA: TGTGCCAGCAGTTACGAAGGCCGACTTGATCAGCCCCAGCATTTT; CDR3 protein: CASSYEGRLDQPQHF; D gene: NA; J gene: TRBJ1-5; V gene: TRBV6-5; clone size: NA
CDR3 DNA: TGCAGCGTTGAGGACCCGAAGTACGAGCAGTACTTC; CDR3 protein: CSVEDPKYEQYF; D gene: NA; J gene: TRBJ2-7; V gene: TRBV29-1; clone size: NA
CDR3 DNA: TGTGCCTGGAGTCCTAACCCCCACGGCCGACTAGCGGGAGATTCCTACAATGAGCAGTTCTTC; CDR3 protein: CAWSPNPHGRLAGDSYNEQFF; D gene: TRBD2; J gene: TRBJ2-1; V gene: TRBV30; clone size: NA
CDR3 DNA: TGTGCCAGCAGCCTGACAGCATCCTACGAGCAGTACTTC; CDR3 protein: CASSLTASYEQYF; D gene: NA; J gene: TRBJ2-7; V gene: TRBV5-6; clone size: NA
CDR3 DNA: TGCGCCAGCAGCTCAACAGGGGGCTATGGCTACACCTTC; CDR3 protein: CASSSTGGYGYTF; D gene: TRBD1; J gene: TRBJ1-2; V gene: TRBV5-1; clone size: NA
CDR3 DNA: TGTGCCAGCATGGACAGAGACACCGGGGAGCTGTTTTTT; CDR3 protein: CASMDRDTGELFF; D gene: NA; J gene: TRBJ2-2; V gene: TRBV7-3; clone size: few
CDR3 DNA: TGTGCCAGCAGTTCACGGTTTGGCAGCCGCCCCGAAAAACTGTTTTTT; CDR3 protein: CASSSRFGSRPEKLFF; D gene: NA; J gene: TRBJ1-4; V gene: TRBV27; clone size: NA
CDR3 DNA: TGTGCCAGCAGCTTAGGATGGCGGGACGAGCAGTACTTC; CDR3 protein: CASSLGWRDEQYF; D gene: NA; J gene: TRBJ2-7; V gene: TRBV7-2; clone size: NA
CDR3 DNA: TGTGCCAGCAGCGCAGGAGACTTGTATGGCTACACCTTC; CDR3 protein: CASSAGDLYGYTF; D gene: NA; J gene: TRBJ1-2; V gene: TRBV9; clone size: NA
CDR3 DNA: TGTGCCAGCAGCACCGGAGCGGGATCTTACAATGAGCAGTTCTTC; CDR3 protein: CASSTGAGSYNEQFF; D gene: TRBD2; J gene: TRBJ2-1; V gene: TRBV5-4; clone size: NA
CDR3 DNA: TGTGCCAGCAGCCGTATCGGGGTAGGGGGACAACCCTACAATGAGCAGTTCTTC; CDR3 protein: CASSRIGVGGQPYNEQFF; D gene: NA; J gene: TRBJ2-1; V gene: TRBV7-3; clone size: NA
CDR3 DNA: TGTGCCAGCAGTTTAAAGGGGTCAGAACTCTCTGGAAACACCATATATTTT; CDR3 protein: CASSLKGSELSGNTIYF; D gene: NA; J gene: TRBJ1-3; V gene: TRBV28; clone size: NA
CDR3 DNA: TGTGCCACCAGTGCCGTAACAGGGGCTGGGGCCAACGTCCTGACTTTC; CDR3 protein: CATSAVTGAGANVLTF; D gene: TRBD1; J gene: TRBJ2-6; V gene: TRBV24-1; clone size: NA
CDR3 DNA: TGTGCCAGTAGTATAGAAGGTCGAAAACTGTTTTTT; CDR3 protein: CASSIEGRKLFF; D gene: NA; J gene: TRBJ1-4; V gene: TRBV19; clone size: NA
CDR3 DNA: TGTGCCAGCAGTTCCTCCGGGACTAACCCCTACGAGCAGTACTTC; CDR3 protein: CASSSSGTNPYEQYF; D gene: TRBD2; J gene: TRBJ2-7; V gene: TRBV6-2/TRBV6-3; clone size: NA
CDR3 DNA: TGTGCCAGCAGCGCATCAGGAGGGAATCAGCCCCAGCATTTT; CDR3 protein: CASSASGGNQPQHF; D gene: NA; J gene: TRBJ1-5; V gene: TRBV9; clone size: NA
CDR3 DNA: TGTGCCAGCAGTCGAGGTTACTCTCCCCTCTCTGGAAACACCATATATTTT; CDR3 protein: CASSRGYSPLSGNTIYF; D gene: NA; J gene: TRBJ1-3; V gene: TRBV27; clone size: NA
CDR3 DNA: TGTGCCAGCAGATTGCTAGCGGGAGAATGGGAGACCCAGTACTTC; CDR3 protein: CASRLLAGEWETQYF; D gene: TRBD2; J gene: TRBJ2-5; V gene: TRBV7-8; clone size: NA
CDR3 DNA: TGTGCCAGCAGCGCCAGACCTTTTAGGACAGATACGCAGTATTTT; CDR3 protein: CASSARPFRTDTQYF; D gene: NA; J gene: TRBJ2-3; V gene: TRBV9; clone size: NA
CDR3 DNA: TGTGCCAGCAGCTTGGGTTCCAGGGGGAACACTGAAGCTTTCTTT; CDR3 protein: CASSLGSRGNTEAFF; D gene: NA; J gene: TRBJ1-1; V gene: TRBV5-4; clone size: NA
CDR3 DNA: TGTGCCAGCAGCGTAAGCTCAGCGAACACCGGGGAGCTGTTTTTT; CDR3 protein: CASSVSSANTGELFF; D gene: NA; J gene: TRBJ2-2; V gene: TRBV9; clone size: NA
CDR3 DNA: TGTGCCAGCAGTTACGGGGGTGCCCAAGAGACCCAGTACTTC; CDR3 protein: CASSYGGAQETQYF; D gene: NA; J gene: TRBJ2-5; V gene: TRBV6-5; clone size: NA
CDR3 DNA: TGCAGCGTTGTCCCTCTGGACAATGAGCAGTTCTTC; CDR3 protein: CSVVPLDNEQFF; D gene: NA; J gene: TRBJ2-1; V gene: TRBV29-1; clone size: few
CDR3 DNA: TGTGCCATCAAAGCGGGTTTCACAGATACGCAGTATTTT; CDR3 protein: CAIKAGFTDTQYF; D gene: NA; J gene: TRBJ2-3; V gene: TRBV10-3; clone size: once
CDR3 DNA: TGTGCCAGCAGCGTAGATCTAGGGGAGGGCAGCAACTATGGCTACACCTTC; CDR3 protein: CASSVDLGEGSNYGYTF; D gene: NA; J gene: TRBJ1-2; V gene: TRBV9; clone size: NA
CDR3 DNA: TGCAGCGTTGTGATACAGGCAAGGTCAACCTACGAGCAGTACTTC; CDR3 protein: CSVVIQARSTYEQYF; D gene: NA; J gene: TRBJ2-7; V gene: TRBV29-1; clone size: once
CDR3 DNA: TGTGCCAGCACCTATCGTCAGGGGTCCCGAAAACTGTTTTTT; CDR3 protein: CASTYRQGSRKLFF; D gene: NA; J gene: TRBJ1-4; V gene: TRBV6-5; clone size: NA
CDR3 DNA: TGCGCCAGCAGCCAATCTCGGGGAGCGCAGTATTTT; CDR3 protein: CASSQSRGAQYF; D gene: NA; J gene: TRBJ2-3; V gene: TRBV4-3; clone size: NA
CDR3 DNA: TGCAGCGTCTATTTTGATGAGCAGTTCTTC; CDR3 protein: CSVYFDEQFF; D gene: NA; J gene: TRBJ2-1; V gene: TRBV29-1; clone size: NA
CDR3 DNA: TGTGCCAGCAGCGTAGGAGAACAGGCCTACTACGAGCAGTACTTC; CDR3 protein: CASSVGEQAYYEQYF; D gene: NA; J gene: TRBJ2-7; V gene: TRBV9; clone size: few
CDR3 DNA: TGTGCCAGTAGTATCGGGGCGGGAGTAGCAGATACGCAGTATTTT; CDR3 protein: CASSIGAGVADTQYF; D gene: TRBD2; J gene: TRBJ2-3; V gene: TRBV19; clone size: NA
CDR3 DNA: TGCGCCAGCAGTCAAGGGACAGGGGCAACCTACGAGCAGTACTTC; CDR3 protein: CASSQGTGATYEQYF; D gene: TRBD1; J gene: TRBJ2-7; V gene: TRBV10-2; clone size: NA